This T cell receptor beta chain originates from a study of blood T cell repertoires in COVID-19. Study overall: The samples span acute and convalescent COVID-19 from the United States, Italy and Spain.

Germline V CDR1 and CDR2: LNHDA, SQIVND (reference sequence). J lost 9 bases, V lost 7 bases, and 10 bases had no gene match. The CDR3 spans 14 residues. TCRdb's copy holds only in-frame clones and misses some; the assay was immunoSEQ multiplex PCR. The data show 250,000 to 300,000 clones, about nine tenths seen once. Specimen: peripheral blood. This chain links TRBV19 with TRBJ2-1, with 9 bases that match TRBD2. The sequence was obtained from a woman aged 25 to 39 with active or convalescent COVID-19. This CDR3 is CASKASGVSGEQFF. CDR3 coding DNA: TGTGCCAGTAAGGCTAGCGGGGTTTCCGGTGAGCAGTTCTTC.